The 32 T cell receptor beta chains presented below share a single source sample, sequenced in a study of cytomegalovirus exposure and HLA in healthy donors. It was with 60 Vbeta and 13 Jbeta primers that the PCR ran. The protocol was immunoSEQ multiplex PCR, while the TCRdb copy is restricted to in-frame clones and leaves out a portion. The sample includes approximately 50,000 clones. The sequenced sample was PBMCs. These receptor sequences come from a man aged 18 to 30 in good health and CMV-seropositive.

V gene TRBV5-6 combines with J gene TRBJ2-1, with D maybe TRBD2 (6 bases). The germline gives CDR1 SGHDT, CDR2 YYEEEE. The length of the CDR3 is 19 residues. Trimming shortened V by 1 base and J by 0 bases, and 20 bases separated the two germline ends. In DNA form, the CDR3 reads TGTGCCAGCAGCTTGAGAGGTTGGGGGAGGAAGAGCTCCTACAATGAGCAGTTCTTC. Its protein product is CASSLRGWGRKSSYNEQFF.

CDR3 amino acids: CASSVGQGWGSTEAFF. Written as DNA, the CDR3 is TGTGCCAGCAGCGTTGGACAGGGGTGGGGAAGCACTGAAGCTTTCTTT. This chain links TRBV7-2 with TRBJ1-1; 9 nucleotides line up with TRBD1. The CDR3 runs 16 residues. Germline CDR1 and CDR2: SGHTA and FQGNSA. Unmatched junction bases numbered 11, after V lost 5 bases and J lost 4 bases.

The rearrangement uses TRBV18 and TRBJ1-3, with TRBD1 matching over 8 bases. V was clipped by 3 bases and J by 0 bases; unmatched bases: 4. The CDR3 contains 16 residues. Germline V lookup: CDR1 KGHSH, CDR2 LQKENI. The CDR3 region is CASSPFDRGSGNTIYF. In DNA form, the CDR3 reads TGTGCCAGCTCACCGTTTGACAGGGGCTCTGGAAACACCATATATTTT.

The V call is TRBV30, the J call TRBJ2-5; 7 nucleotides agree with TRBD2. Trimming removed 0 bases from V and 4 bases from J; junction bases left unmatched: 11. This CDR3 region has 16 residues. CDR1 and CDR2 from the germline V gene are GTSNPN and SVGIG (reference sequence). CDR3 DNA sequence: TGTGCCTGGAGTGTCAAGCGGGACTTCGCGTTAGAGACCCAGTACTTC. Protein sequence: CAWSVKRDFALETQYF.

V is TRBV4-1 and J is TRBJ2-3, with D possibly TRBD1 on 6 matching bases. V was clipped by 4 bases and J by 6 bases, with 20 bases between them. Germline CDR1 is MGHRA and CDR2 is YSYEKL. CDR3 length equals 16 residues. CDR3 DNA sequence: TGCGCCAGCAGCCCCCAAGGGGGAATGGAGAGGGATACGCAGTATTTT. This encodes CASSPQGGMERDTQYF.

The rearrangement joins TRBV18 to TRBJ1-3, with D perhaps matching TRBD1 (5 bases). The V and J ends lost 2 bases and 2 bases respectively, with 7 bases between them. This CDR3 contains 14 residues. Germline CDR1 is KGHSH and CDR2 is LQKENI. Here the CDR3 DNA reads TGTGCCAGCTCACCAGGACACCCTGGAAACACCATATATTTT. Translation: CASSPGHPGNTIYF.

The chain recombines TRBV29-1 with TRBJ1-4; D possibly corresponds to TRBD1 (6 bases). The V gene's germline CDR1 is SQVTM and CDR2 ANQGSEA. Trimming removed 8 bases from V and 4 bases from J, with 17 bases in between. This CDR3 is 14 amino acids long. The CDR3 DNA reads TGCAGCCGGAGGGGGGGTCTGGGTAATGAAAAACTGTTTTTT. Protein: CSRRGGLGNEKLFF.

The rearrangement joins TRBV14 to TRBJ2-7; TRBD2 matches 9 bases. The CDR3 has 17 residues. The V gene end was trimmed by 0 bases and the J gene end by 7 bases; junction bases not matched to a gene: 13. The V gene's germline CDR1 is SGHDN and CDR2 FVKESK. The CDR3 spells CASSQDLAGPPRGEQYF. CDR3 bases: TGTGCCAGCAGCCAAGATCTAGCGGGACCTCCCAGGGGGGAGCAGTACTTC.

This rearrangement joins TRBV14 to TRBJ2-1, with D hard to call. V was trimmed by 2 bases and J by 0 bases, leaving 17 bases between them. The CDR3 contains 18 residues. Germline values: CDR1 SGHDN, CDR2 FVKESK. CDR3 in amino acids: CASSQHAALISSYNEQFF. CDR3 DNA: TGTGCCAGCAGCCAACACGCGGCACTCATTAGCTCCTACAATGAGCAGTTCTTC.

The genes are TRBV10-2 and TRBJ2-3; 14 bases match TRBD2. This CDR3 comprises 17 residues. J lost 5 bases, V lost 4 bases, and 8 bases had no gene match. CDR1 is WSHSY, CDR2 SAAADI, per germline. The CDR3 is CASSGGTSGGRGDTQYF. The CDR3 DNA sequence: TGCGCCAGCAGTGGCGGGACTAGCGGGGGCCGGGGAGATACGCAGTATTTT.

The V call is TRBV5-4, the J call TRBJ1-6; D is ambiguous. V lost 4 bases, J lost 5 bases, and 13 bases lay in between. The CDR3 consists of 15 residues. The germline V gene has CDR1 SGHNT and CDR2 YYREEE (reference sequence). In DNA form, the CDR3 reads TGTGCCAGCAGCCAACCCGGGTCCCATAATTCACCCCTCCACTTT. This encodes CASSQPGSHNSPLHF. The full variable domain, rest sourced from reference TRBV5-4 and TRBJ1-6, is ETGVTQSPTHLIKTRGQQVTLRCSSQSGHNTVSWYQQALGQGPQFIFQYYREEENGRGNFPPRFSGLQFPNYSSELNVNALELDDSALYLCASSQPGSHNSPLHFGNGTRLTVT.

The V gene is TRBV4-2, the J gene TRBJ1-4; 7 bases match TRBD1. Trimming took 3 bases from V and 8 from J; bases not matched to a gene: 9. CDR3 size: 15 residues. Looked up from germline, CDR1 is LGHNA and CDR2 is YNFKEQ. CDR3: CASSHIDRVREKLFF. CDR3 bases: TGTGCCAGCAGCCATATCGACAGGGTTCGAGAAAAACTGTTTTTT.

The chain uses TRBV11-3 and TRBJ2-2, with 10 positions matching TRBD1. CDR1 and CDR2 from the germline V gene are SGHNT and YENEEA. The CDR3 loop spans 15 amino acids. The V and J ends lost 5 bases and 6 bases, in that order; junction bases with no gene match: 6. The CDR3 DNA follows: TGTGCCAGCAGCGCCCGGGACAGGGGACCCGGGGAGCTGTTTTTT. It codes for CASSARDRGPGELFF.

V is TRBV7-8 and J is TRBJ2-1; 8 bases agree with TRBD1. Looked up from germline, CDR1 is SGHVS and CDR2 is FQNEAQ. V dropped 6 bases and J dropped 1; count of bases not matched to a gene: 5. The CDR3 is made up of 15 amino acids. The CDR3, as DNA: TGTGCCAGCAGAAAAACAGGGGGTTCCTACAATGAGCAGTTCTTC. This translates into CASRKTGGSYNEQFF.

This rearrangement joins TRBV6-1 to TRBJ2-7; a possible D gene is TRBD2 (6 bases). Germline V gene lookup returns CDR1 MNHNS and CDR2 SASEGT. Trimming pared 4 bases from V and 4 bases from J, leaving 14 bases between. This CDR3 comprises 14 residues. CDR3 amino acids: CASSVGGRRYEQYF. The CDR3 DNA is TGTGCCAGCAGTGTAGGAGGGAGGAGGTACGAGCAGTACTTC.

Points on this clone: Since no conserved phenylalanine or tryptophan closes the CDR3, a read error is the likely cause. J is TRBJ2-3 and V is TRBV10-3, with D possibly matching TRBD2 (6 bases). This CDR3 spans 19 amino acids. Germline V gene data show CDR1 as ENHRY and CDR2 as SYGVKD. Trimming cost V 2 bases and J 0 bases, with 21 bases left between them. CDR3 coding DNA: TGTGCCATCAGTGAGCTTTGGGAGGCGGCACCACCTAGCACAGATACGCAGTATTCT. Translated, it gives CAISELWEAAPPSTDTQYS.

V gene TRBV11-2 combines with J gene TRBJ1-1, with 10 bases identical to TRBD1. The germline gives CDR1 SGHAT, CDR2 FQNNGV. Germline trimming cut 10 bases from V and 5 bases from J; bases unmatched to any gene: 16. This CDR3 has 16 amino acids. The CDR3: CATQTGTGELRTEAFF. For the CDR3, the DNA is TGTGCCACCCAAACCGGGACAGGGGAGTTAAGGACTGAAGCTTTCTTT.

Here the CDR3 reads CSATESRELFF. The CDR3 nucleotides read TGCAGTGCTACTGAGTCCCGGGAGCTGTTTTTT. This chain uses TRBV20-1 with TRBJ2-2; D gene ambiguous. The CDR3 consists of 11 residues. Germline V gene sequence: CDR1 DFQATT, CDR2 SNEGSKA (reference sequence). The V gene lost 4 bases and the J gene lost 9 bases, with 9 bases spanning the gap.

The chain is built from TRBV7-2 and TRBJ1-5; no clear D gene. The CDR3 contains 13 residues. Between the trimmed V and J ends, which lost 3 bases and 4 bases, there was a span of 7 bases. The germline V gene has CDR1 SGHTA and CDR2 FQGNSA. The CDR3 nucleotides are TGTGCCAGCAGCTTTGGTCAGAATCAGCCCCAGCATTTT. It is translated as CASSFGQNQPQHF.

This chain joins TRBV2 and TRBJ2-1; 13 bases map to TRBD2. Germline V lookup: CDR1 SNHLY, CDR2 FYNNEI. This CDR3 region has 16 residues. V lost 5 bases, J lost 5 bases, and 6 bases stayed unmatched. The CDR3, as DNA: TGTGCCAGCAGTCCCGGACTAGCGGGAGCGAACAATGAGCAGTTCTTC. Amino acids: CASSPGLAGANNEQFF.

The V gene is TRBV27, the J gene TRBJ2-7; 10 bases match TRBD2. CDR3 length: 15 residues. Trimming took 7 bases from V and 6 from J; bases not matched to a gene: 12. CDR1 is MNHEY, CDR2 SMNVEV, per germline (reference sequence). CDR3 nucleotides: TGTGCCAGCACCTTGACGCGAAGCGGGAGGGGCGAGCAGTACTTC. Translated: CASTLTRSGRGEQYF.

This sequence joins TRBV19 and TRBJ1-5; 7 positions match TRBD1. The CDR3 is 17 amino acids. After removal of 4 bases from V and 1 base from J, the junction contained 10 bases not matched to a gene. CDR1 is LNHDA, CDR2 SQIVND, per germline (reference sequence). The CDR3: CASSTLGGMGSNQPQHF. Here the CDR3 DNA reads TGTGCCAGTAGTACGTTAGGGGGCATGGGGAGCAATCAGCCCCAGCATTTT.

This chain joins TRBV19 and TRBJ2-5; 8 bases line up with TRBD1. The V gene end was trimmed by 3 bases and the J gene end by 5 bases; junction bases not matched to a gene: 8. Per germline, CDR1 LNHDA and CDR2 SQIVND (reference sequence). The CDR3 is 15 amino acids. CDR3 sequence: CASSMAQGAGETQYF. CDR3 DNA sequence: TGTGCCAGTAGTATGGCTCAGGGGGCCGGGGAGACCCAGTACTTC. Drawing the rest from reference TRBV19 and TRBJ2-5, the complete variable domain is DGGITQSPKYLFRKEGQNVTLSCEQNLNHDAMYWYRQDPGQGLRLIYYSQIVNDFQKGDIAEGYSVSREKKESFPLTVTSAQKNPTAFYLCASSMAQGAGETQYFGPGTRLLVL.

Concerning this clone itself: The junction shows a germline mismatch at one end, possibly a read error. The chain links TRBV9 to TRBJ2-5; weak D call: TRBD2 (6 bases). This CDR3 contains 15 residues. Germline V lookup: CDR1 SGDLS, CDR2 YYNGEE. The CDR3: CASSALGLSQGTQYF. The CDR3 DNA is TGTGCCAGCAGCGCCTTGGGACTGTCCCAAGGGACCCAGTACTTC.

This chain uses TRBV5-1 with TRBJ2-1; maybe TRBD2 (6 bases). Germline assignment: CDR1 SGHRS and CDR2 YFSETQ. The CDR3 covers 15 residues. V shed 0 bases and J shed 2 bases, with 9 bases lying between them. The CDR3 region is CASSLGGGPYNEQFF. CDR3 DNA sequence: TGCGCCAGCAGCTTGGGGGGAGGCCCCTACAATGAGCAGTTCTTC. Based on the CDR3 plus reference TRBV5-1 and TRBJ2-1, the full variable domain is KAGVTQTPRYLIKTRGQQVTLSCSPISGHRSVSWYQQTPGQGLQFLFEYFSETQRNKGNFPGRFSGRQFSNSRSEMNVSTLELGDSALYLCASSLGGGPYNEQFFGPGTRLTVL.

DNA of the CDR3: TGTGCCTGGAGGGGTCAGGACAGGGTGTCTCAGCCCCAGCATTTT. Protein product: CAWRGQDRVSQPQHF. This chain connects TRBV30 to TRBJ1-5; TRBD1 aligns across 8 bases. This CDR3 comprises 15 residues. Germline values: CDR1 GTSNPN, CDR2 SVGIG (reference sequence). The V and J ends lost 3 bases and 6 bases, in that order; junction bases with no gene match: 10. Full variable domain (rest looked up from reference TRBV30 and TRBJ1-5): SQTIHQWPATLVQPVGSPLSLECTVEGTSNPNLYWYRQAAGRGLQLLFYSVGIGQISSEVPQNLSASRPQDRQFILSSKKLLLSDSGFYLCAWRGQDRVSQPQHFGDGTRLSIL.

J is TRBJ2-3 and V is TRBV2; perhaps TRBD1 as D (6 bases). Trimming left V 2 bases short and J 6 bases short, with 9 bases between. The germline V gene has CDR1 SNHLY and CDR2 FYNNEI. This CDR3 is built from 13 residues. CDR3 region: CASSELGADTQYF. CDR3 DNA sequence: TGTGCCAGCAGTGAACTGGGGGCCGATACGCAGTATTTT.

This rearrangement joins TRBV2 to TRBJ2-1, with D perhaps matching TRBD2 (5 bases). V gave up 4 bases and J gave up 0 bases, with 10 bases separating them. CDR1 and CDR2 (germline): SNHLY, FYNNEI. The CDR3 extends over 15 amino acids. For the CDR3, the DNA is TGTGCCAGCAGTGGTCACGAGGGCTCCTACAATGAGCAGTTCTTC. This gives the protein CASSGHEGSYNEQFF.

The chain uses TRBV2 and TRBJ1-2; 9 nucleotides align to TRBD1. Germline V gene lookup returns CDR1 SNHLY and CDR2 FYNNEI. Losses at the gene ends were 2 bases for V and 5 bases for J; bases not matched to a gene: 12. This CDR3 contains 17 residues. The CDR3 loop is CASSERIGQGKIYGYTF. The CDR3 DNA reads TGTGCCAGCAGTGAAAGAATAGGACAGGGGAAAATTTATGGCTACACCTTC.

The chain recombines TRBV7-8 with TRBJ2-7, with D tentatively TRBD2 (6 bases). The CDR3 runs to 15 residues. Trimming cost V 1 base and J 6 bases, with 16 bases left between them. CDR1 and CDR2 from the germline V gene are SGHVS and FQNEAQ. DNA of the CDR3: TGTGCCAGCAGCTTAGTAAGCGGGTCTGTCGGCGAGCAGTACTTC. This codes for CASSLVSGSVGEQYF.

The CDR3: CASSLRQGLSYEQYF. CDR3 in DNA: TGTGCCAGCAGCTTGAGGCAGGGGCTGTCCTACGAGCAGTACTTC. This chain uses TRBV5-4 with TRBJ2-7, with D perhaps TRBD1 (6 bases). The germline V and J ends were trimmed by 1 base and 1 base, with 12 bases remaining between them. Germline V gives CDR1 SGHNT, CDR2 YYREEE (reference sequence). The CDR3 runs 15 residues.

The chain joins TRBV30 to TRBJ2-7; 8 positions match TRBD1. Trimming took 5 bases from V and 3 from J; bases not matched to a gene: 6. The CDR3 is 13 residues long. CDR1 and CDR2 (germline): GTSNPN, SVGIG (reference sequence). CDR3 DNA sequence: TGTGCCTGGGCCAAGGACAGGGACTACGAGCAGTACTTC. This translates into CAWAKDRDYEQYF.